This T cell receptor beta chain was sequenced during a study of CD8+CD57+ T cells in acquired aplastic anemia. Study background: Each DNA sample taken from sorted CD4+ and CD8+ cells came to roughly 3.5 ug on average.

TCR beta VDJ and CDR3 profiles were obtained from a genomic DNA template. TCRdb recomputed calls from the reads with MiXCR, one row per CDR3 protein. The table includes 150,000 to 200,000 distinct CDR3 sequences, 55% to 80% detected once. Trimming removed 4 bases from V and 7 bases from J, with 11 bases in between. Germline V gene data show CDR1 as SGHTA and CDR2 as FQGTGA. The CDR3 is 13 residues long. Sequenced input: sorted CD4+, CD8+, or CD8+CD57+ T cells (not recorded which) from PBMCs. The chain joins TRBV7-3 to TRBJ2-1; D remains unclear. The sequence derives from a human donor in good health. The chain's CDR3 is CASSSGATNEQFF. CDR3 nucleotides: TGTGCCAGCAGCTCCGGAGCGACGAATGAGCAGTTCTTC.